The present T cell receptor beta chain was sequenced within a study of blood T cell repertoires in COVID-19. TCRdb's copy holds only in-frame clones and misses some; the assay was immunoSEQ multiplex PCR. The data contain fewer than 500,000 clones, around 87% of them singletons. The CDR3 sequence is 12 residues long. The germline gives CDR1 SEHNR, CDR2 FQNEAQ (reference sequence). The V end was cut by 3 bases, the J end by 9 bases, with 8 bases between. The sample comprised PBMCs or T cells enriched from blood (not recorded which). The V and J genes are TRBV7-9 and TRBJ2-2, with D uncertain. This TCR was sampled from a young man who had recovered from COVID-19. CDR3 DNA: TGTGCCAGCAGCTTTATGTTAAGGGAGCTGTTTTTT. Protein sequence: CASSFMLRELFF.